This TCR beta chain was sequenced in a study of identical twins. The sample holds many counts of this clonotype. V was shortened by 5 bases and J by 4 bases, with 12 bases between the two germline ends. The CDR3 consists of 14 residues. Each cDNA held unique molecular identifiers, and template switching gave it a universal primer site. One entry per CDR3 protein, called by TCRdb with MiXCR from the 5' RACE reads. Here the sample spans approximately 210,000 distinct CDR3 sequences, roughly a tenth being singletons. The sequence came from a woman under 30 in good health. The chain uses TRBV12-3 or TRBV12-4 and TRBJ1-5, with D possibly being TRBD1 (5 bases). Input material: memory (CD45RO+) T cells sorted from blood. The CDR3 DNA sequence: TGTGCCAGCAGTCAGGGAGAAGAGAATCAGCCCCAGCATTTT. Translating gives CASSQGEENQPQHF.